The text below deals with one T cell receptor beta chain. Its specificity is unknown. The data derive from a study of siplizumab effects on memory and regulatory T cells. The assay looked at some 96,000 TCR templates in each sample. Libraries were prepared by immunoSEQ multiplex PCR; TCRdb keeps only in-frame clonotypes and omits some of them. Of over 90,000 clones detected, 92% appear once; the ten largest clones hold roughly 1%. Study-wide findings and caveats: There appeared to be greater diversity in naive T cells than in memory cells, and naive T cells seemed major contributors to the alloresponse. A mean of about 69% of mappable alloreactive CD4+ clones were Treg-derived with siplizumab, compared with less than 30% in controls. Proliferating siplizumab-cultured Tregs lacked confirmed suppressive function.

The V segment lost 3 bases and the J segment 4 bases; nucleotides outside the gene matches: 30. The CDR3 spans 24 residues. CDR1 SGDLS and CDR2 YYNGEE come from the germline V gene. This chain links TRBV9 with TRBJ2-3, with 12 bases identical to TRBD2. The TCR sequence derives from a human donor in good health. Sequenced: CD4+ T cells sorted from blood. The CDR3 DNA reads as TGTGCCAGCAGCGGCCAGCCGAAGTCTCATCTAGCGGGAGGGCCTGTGGTACGAGCAGATACGCAGTATTTT. This translates into CASSGQPKSHLAGGPVVRADTQYF.